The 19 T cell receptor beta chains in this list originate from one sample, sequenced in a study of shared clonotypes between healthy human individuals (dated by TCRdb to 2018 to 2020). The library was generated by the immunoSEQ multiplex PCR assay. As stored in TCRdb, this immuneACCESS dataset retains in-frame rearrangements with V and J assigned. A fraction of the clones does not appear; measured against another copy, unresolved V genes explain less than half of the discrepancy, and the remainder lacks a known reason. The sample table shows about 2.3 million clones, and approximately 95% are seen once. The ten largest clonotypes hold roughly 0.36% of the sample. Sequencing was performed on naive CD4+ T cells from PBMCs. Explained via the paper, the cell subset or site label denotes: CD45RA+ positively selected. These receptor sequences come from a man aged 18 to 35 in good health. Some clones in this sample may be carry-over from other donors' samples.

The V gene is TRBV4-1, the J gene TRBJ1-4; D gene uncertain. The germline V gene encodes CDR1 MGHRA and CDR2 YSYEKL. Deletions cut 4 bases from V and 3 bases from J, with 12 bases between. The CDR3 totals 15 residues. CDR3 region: CASSPAETANEKLFF. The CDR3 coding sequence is TGCGCCAGCAGCCCTGCGGAGACGGCTAATGAAAAACTGTTTTTT.

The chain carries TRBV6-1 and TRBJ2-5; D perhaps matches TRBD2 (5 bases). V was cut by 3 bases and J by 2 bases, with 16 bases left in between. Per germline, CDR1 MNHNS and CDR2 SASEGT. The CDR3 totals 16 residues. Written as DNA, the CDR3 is TGTGCCAGCAGTGACTGGGGAGCTCGAATTCAAGAGACCCAGTACTTC. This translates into CASSDWGARIQETQYF.

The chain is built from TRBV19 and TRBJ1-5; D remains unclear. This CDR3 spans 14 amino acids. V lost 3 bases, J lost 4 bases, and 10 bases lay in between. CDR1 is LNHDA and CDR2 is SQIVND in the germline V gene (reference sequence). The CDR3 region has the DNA TGTGCCAGTAGTATGATGTCGGGGAATCAGCCCCAGCATTTT. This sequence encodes CASSMMSGNQPQHF.

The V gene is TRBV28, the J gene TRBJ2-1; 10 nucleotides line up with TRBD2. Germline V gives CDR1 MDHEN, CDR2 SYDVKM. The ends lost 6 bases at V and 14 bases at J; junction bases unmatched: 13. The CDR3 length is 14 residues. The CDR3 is CASSTISAGGREFF. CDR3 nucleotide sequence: TGTGCCAGCAGCACCATTTCAGCGGGAGGGAGGGAGTTCTTC.

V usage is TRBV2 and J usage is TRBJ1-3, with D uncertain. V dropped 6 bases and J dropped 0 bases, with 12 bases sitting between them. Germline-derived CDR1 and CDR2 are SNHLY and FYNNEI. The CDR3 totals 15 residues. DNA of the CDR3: TGTGCCAGCAGCGCGGGGATAAACTCTGGAAACACCATATATTTT. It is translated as CASSAGINSGNTIYF.

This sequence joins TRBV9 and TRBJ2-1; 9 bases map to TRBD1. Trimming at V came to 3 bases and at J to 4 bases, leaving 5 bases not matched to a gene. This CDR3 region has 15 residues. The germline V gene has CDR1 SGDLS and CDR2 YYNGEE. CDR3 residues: CASSEGQGNYNEQFF. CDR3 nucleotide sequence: TGTGCCAGCAGCGAAGGACAGGGGAATTACAATGAGCAGTTCTTC.

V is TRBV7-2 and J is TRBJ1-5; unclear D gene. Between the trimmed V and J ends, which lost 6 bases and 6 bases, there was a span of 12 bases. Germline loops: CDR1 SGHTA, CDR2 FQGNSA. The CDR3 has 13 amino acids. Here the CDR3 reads CASRANGGQPQHF. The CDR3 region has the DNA TGTGCCAGCAGGGCCAACGGAGGTCAGCCCCAGCATTTT.

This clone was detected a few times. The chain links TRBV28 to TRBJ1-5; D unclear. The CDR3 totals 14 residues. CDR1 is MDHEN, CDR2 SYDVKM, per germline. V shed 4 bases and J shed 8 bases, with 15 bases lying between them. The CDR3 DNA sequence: TGTGCCAGCAGTTACGCATTTCCCCTGGAGCCCCAGCATTTT. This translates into CASSYAFPLEPQHF. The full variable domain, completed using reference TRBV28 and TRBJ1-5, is DVKVTQSSRYLVKRTGEKVFLECVQDMDHENMFWYRQDPGLGLRLIYFSYDVKMKEKGDIPEGYSVSREKKERFSLILESASTNQTSMYLCASSYAFPLEPQHFGDGTRLSIL.

The CDR3, as DNA: TGTGCCAGCTCACCAGGGGAGGGAAGGAACACTGAAGCTTTCTTT. As protein: CASSPGEGRNTEAFF. The chain uses TRBV18 and TRBJ1-1; D uncertain. This CDR3 contains 15 residues. The V end lost 2 bases, the J end lost 1 base, and 11 bases lay between the germline ends. Germline V gene lookup returns CDR1 KGHSH and CDR2 LQKENI.

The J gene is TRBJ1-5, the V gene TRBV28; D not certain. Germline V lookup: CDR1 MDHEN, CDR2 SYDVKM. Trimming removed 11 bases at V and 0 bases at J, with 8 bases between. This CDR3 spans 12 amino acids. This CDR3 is CAQSGSNQPQHF. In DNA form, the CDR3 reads TGTGCCCAGTCCGGTAGCAATCAGCCCCAGCATTTT.

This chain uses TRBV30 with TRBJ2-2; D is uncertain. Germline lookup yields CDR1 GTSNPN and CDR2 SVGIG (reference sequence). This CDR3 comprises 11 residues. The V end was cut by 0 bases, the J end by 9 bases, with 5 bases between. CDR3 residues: CAWSVLRELFF. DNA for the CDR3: TGTGCCTGGAGTGTACTTAGGGAGCTGTTTTTT. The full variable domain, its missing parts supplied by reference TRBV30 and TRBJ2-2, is SQTIHQWPATLVQPVGSPLSLECTVEGTSNPNLYWYRQAAGRGLQLLFYSVGIGQISSEVPQNLSASRPQDRQFILSSKKLLLSDSGFYLCAWSVLRELFFGEGSRLTVL.

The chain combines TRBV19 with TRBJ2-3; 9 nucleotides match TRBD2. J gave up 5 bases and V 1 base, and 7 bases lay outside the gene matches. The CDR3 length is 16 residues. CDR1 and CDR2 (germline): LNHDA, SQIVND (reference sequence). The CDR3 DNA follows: TGTGCCAGTAGTATAGTCGGTAGCGGGGGTCAAGATACGCAGTATTTT. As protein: CASSIVGSGGQDTQYF.

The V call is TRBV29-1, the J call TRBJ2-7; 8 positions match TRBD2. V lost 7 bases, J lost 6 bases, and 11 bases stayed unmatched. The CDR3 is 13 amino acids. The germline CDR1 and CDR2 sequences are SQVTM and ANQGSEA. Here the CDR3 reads CSGAGTSDGEQYF. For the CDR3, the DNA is TGCAGCGGCGCCGGGACTAGTGATGGCGAGCAGTACTTC.

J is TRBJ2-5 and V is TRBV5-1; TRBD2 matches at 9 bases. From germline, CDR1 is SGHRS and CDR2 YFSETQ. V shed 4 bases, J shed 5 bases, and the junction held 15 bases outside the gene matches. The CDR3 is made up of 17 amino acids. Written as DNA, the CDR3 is TGCGCCAGCAGCCCGGGGGCTAGCGGGGCTGGGATCGAGACCCAGTACTTC. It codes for CASSPGASGAGIETQYF.

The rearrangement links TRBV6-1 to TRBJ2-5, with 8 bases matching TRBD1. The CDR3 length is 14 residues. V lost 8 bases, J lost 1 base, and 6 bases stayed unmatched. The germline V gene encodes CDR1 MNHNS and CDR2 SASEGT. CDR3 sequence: CASQDRGLQETQYF. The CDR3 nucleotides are TGTGCCAGCCAAGACAGGGGCCTCCAAGAGACCCAGTACTTC.

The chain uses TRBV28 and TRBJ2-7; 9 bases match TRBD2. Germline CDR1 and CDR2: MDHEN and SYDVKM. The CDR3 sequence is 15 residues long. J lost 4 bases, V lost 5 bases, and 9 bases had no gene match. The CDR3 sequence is CASSLVAGARYEQYF. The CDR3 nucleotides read TGTGCCAGCAGTCTAGTAGCGGGAGCCCGATACGAGCAGTACTTC.

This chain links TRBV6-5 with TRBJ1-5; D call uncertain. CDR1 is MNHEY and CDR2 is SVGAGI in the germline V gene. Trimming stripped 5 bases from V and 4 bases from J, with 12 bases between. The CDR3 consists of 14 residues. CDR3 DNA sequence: TGTGCCAGCAGTCCCGGGAGGAAGAATCAGCCCCAGCATTTT. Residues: CASSPGRKNQPQHF.

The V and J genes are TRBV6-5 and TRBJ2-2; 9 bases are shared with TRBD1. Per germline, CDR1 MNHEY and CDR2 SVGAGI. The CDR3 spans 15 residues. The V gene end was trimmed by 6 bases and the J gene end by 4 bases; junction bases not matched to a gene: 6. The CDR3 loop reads CASRAGTGPTGELFF. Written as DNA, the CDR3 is TGTGCCAGCAGGGCCGGGACAGGGCCCACCGGGGAGCTGTTTTTT.

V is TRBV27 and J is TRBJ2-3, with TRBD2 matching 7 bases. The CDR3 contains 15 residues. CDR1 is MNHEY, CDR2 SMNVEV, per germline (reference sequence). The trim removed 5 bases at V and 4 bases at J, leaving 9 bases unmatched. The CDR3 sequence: CASSNRAGTSDTQYF. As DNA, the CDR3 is TGTGCCAGCAGTAACCGAGCGGGAACCTCAGATACGCAGTATTTT.